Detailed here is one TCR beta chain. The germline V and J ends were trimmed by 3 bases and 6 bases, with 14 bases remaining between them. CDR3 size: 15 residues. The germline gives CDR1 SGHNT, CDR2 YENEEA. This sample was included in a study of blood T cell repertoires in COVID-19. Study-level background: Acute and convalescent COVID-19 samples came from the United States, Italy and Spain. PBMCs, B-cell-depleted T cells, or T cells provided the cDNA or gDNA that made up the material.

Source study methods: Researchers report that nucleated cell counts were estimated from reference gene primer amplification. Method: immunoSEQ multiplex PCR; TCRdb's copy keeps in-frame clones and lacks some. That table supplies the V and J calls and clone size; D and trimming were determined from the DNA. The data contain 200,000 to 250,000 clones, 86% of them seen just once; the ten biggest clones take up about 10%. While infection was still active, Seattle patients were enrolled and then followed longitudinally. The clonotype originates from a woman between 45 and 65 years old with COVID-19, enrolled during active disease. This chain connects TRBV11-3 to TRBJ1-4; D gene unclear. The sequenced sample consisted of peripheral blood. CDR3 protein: CASSFLEGRDEKLFF. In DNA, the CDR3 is TGTGCCAGCAGCTTTCTTGAGGGAAGGGATGAAAAACTGTTTTTT.